This T cell receptor (beta chain) comes out of a study of response to subunit inactivated influenza vaccine. TCRdb analysed the RT-PCR reads with MiXCR anew, one entry per CDR3 protein. The sample comprises more than 450,000 distinct CDR3 sequences, around 10% of which are singletons, and 11% rests with the top ten. There are a few counts of this clonotype. Germline assignment: CDR1 MDHEN and CDR2 SYDVKM. This CDR3 contains 12 residues. Trimming removed 5 bases at V and 8 bases at J, with 12 bases between. These data were likewise used in another study, on T cells expressing NK-cell markers. That source reports: UMIs were included in TCR beta cDNA generated by 5'RACE template switching.

This chain connects TRBV28 to TRBJ1-2; D unresolved. The clonotype originates from a man in his fifties who received an inactivated influenza vaccine. The source material was PBMCs from blood, sampled on the day of vaccination. The CDR3 protein is CASSNRKRGYTF. The CDR3 nucleotides are TGTGCCAGCAGTAACAGAAAGCGAGGCTACACCTTC.